Listed here are 14 T cell receptor beta chains from one sample, sequenced in a study of OX40 agonist ivuxolimab in advanced cancers. Library preparation employed the immunoSEQ multiplex PCR assay. TCRdb stores this immuneACCESS table with in-frame sequences only. Part of the clones is absent; in the studies checked, under half of the shortfall reflects unresolved V genes, and no reason is known for the rest. Counted in this sample were over 50,000 clones; roughly 90% of them appeared once. Of the sample, 15% to 20% is held by the ten largest clones. The sample here was CD4+ or CD8+ T cells sorted from blood, taken in a trial of the OX40 agonist ivuxolimab. The source is an adult with an advanced solid tumor such as melanoma, head and neck, liver or kidney cancer.

The V call is TRBV7-9, the J call TRBJ2-7; a weak D match, TRBD2 (5 bases). Trimming left V 7 bases short and J 5 bases short, with 24 bases between. The CDR3 runs 16 residues. Germline CDR1 is SEHNR and CDR2 is FQNEAQ (reference sequence). This CDR3 reads CASNQPGSIHPHEQYF. For the CDR3, the DNA is TGTGCCAGCAACCAGCCGGGATCCATACATCCCCACGAGCAGTACTTC.

The V and J genes are TRBV6-6 and TRBJ2-7; D unresolved. CDR1 MNHNY and CDR2 SVGAGI come from the germline V gene (reference sequence). The CDR3 is made up of 13 amino acids. Trimming took 7 bases from V and 7 from J, leaving 17 bases between them. The CDR3 sequence: CASTLTLLGEQYF. The CDR3 DNA is TGTGCCAGCACCTTGACCCTGTTGGGGGAGCAGTACTTC.

This CDR3 reads CASSKWEGNTGELFF. The DNA for the CDR3 is TGTGCCAGCAGCAAGTGGGAGGGAAACACCGGGGAGCTGTTTTTT. The gene calls are TRBV21-1 and TRBJ2-2; no DNA check was done on the table's D call, TRBD2. TRBV21-1 is a listed pseudogene. The CDR3 is made up of 15 amino acids.

This clone appeared once. The chain links TRBV7-8 to TRBJ1-5, with 8 bases lining up with TRBD1. The CDR3 consists of 18 residues. CDR1 SGHVS and CDR2 FQNEAQ come from the germline V gene. The ends lost 1 base at V and 1 base at J; junction bases unmatched: 9. CDR3 nucleotide sequence: TGTGCCAGCAGCTTAGACCCAACAGGGGGTGGAAGCAATCAGCCCCAGCATTTT. It yields the protein CASSLDPTGGGSNQPQHF.

The rearrangement uses TRBV19 and TRBJ1-3, with D possibly matching TRBD1 (5 bases). Germline V gene lookup returns CDR1 LNHDA and CDR2 SQIVND (reference sequence). V lost 2 bases, J lost 6 bases, and 11 bases lay in between. The CDR3 sequence is 14 residues long. CDR3: CASSIRDAANTIYF. The CDR3 DNA reads as TGTGCCAGTAGTATACGGGACGCAGCAAACACCATATATTTT.

This chain connects TRBV7-9 to TRBJ2-5, with D perhaps assigned TRBD1 or TRBD2 (6 bases each). Judging by the DNA end, TRBJ2-7 fits better; the J call may be wrong. This CDR3 comprises 13 residues. Germline CDR1 reads SEHNR; CDR2 reads FQNEAQ (reference sequence). This CDR3 reads CASSRTGADEQYF. The DNA of the CDR3 is TGTGCCAGCAGCAGGACGGGGGCCGACGAGCAGTACTTC.

The chain carries TRBV25-1 and TRBJ2-7; D might be TRBD2 (6 bases). Germline CDR1 and CDR2: MGHDK and SYGVNS. The CDR3 sequence is 11 residues long. V dropped 8 bases and J dropped 7 bases, with 12 bases sitting between them. The CDR3 nucleotides read TGTGCCAGCTATGGAGGGCGGGAGCAGTACTTC. This translates into CASYGGREQYF.

V gene TRBV28 combines with J gene TRBJ2-1; D not resolved. Germline-derived CDR1 and CDR2 are MDHEN and SYDVKM. CDR3 size: 16 residues. V was shortened by 6 bases and J by 7 bases, with 22 bases between the two germline ends. DNA for the CDR3: TGTGCCAGCAGGCACTCCTCAGAAAACCTACAAAATGAGCAGTTCTTC. Residues: CASRHSSENLQNEQFF.

The V and J genes are TRBV5-1 and TRBJ2-7; either TRBD1 or TRBD2 may supply D (6 bases each). CDR3 length: 13 amino acids. The germline gives CDR1 SGHRS, CDR2 YFSETQ. Trimming removed 1 base at V and 5 bases at J, with 10 bases between. The CDR3 protein is CASSLWGADEQYF. The DNA for the CDR3 is TGCGCCAGCAGCTTGTGGGGGGCCGACGAGCAGTACTTC.

J is TRBJ2-1 and V is TRBV4-3; TRBD1 is a possible D gene (5 bases). The CDR3 totals 15 residues. V dropped 0 bases and J dropped 4 bases, with 10 bases sitting between them. Per the germline V gene, CDR1 is LGHNA and CDR2 is YSLEER. The CDR3 reads CASSQDRVGYNEQFF. The CDR3 nucleotides are TGCGCCAGCAGCCAAGACAGGGTAGGGTACAATGAGCAGTTCTTC.

This sequence joins TRBV11-3 and TRBJ2-5; 10 nucleotides match TRBD2. Germline loops: CDR1 SGHNT, CDR2 YENEEA. J lost 2 bases, V lost 5 bases, and 5 bases had no gene match. The CDR3 has 15 amino acids. The CDR3 sequence is CASSVRLAGQETQYF. Here the CDR3 DNA reads TGTGCCAGCAGCGTGAGACTAGCGGGTCAAGAGACCCAGTACTTC.

The chain employs TRBV11-2 and TRBJ2-7; the match to TRBD1 covers 10 bases. Germline CDR1 and CDR2: SGHAT and FQNNGV. The junction had 14 bases not matched to a gene; V was cut back by 4 bases and J by 5 bases. The CDR3 extends over 17 amino acids. The CDR3, as DNA: TGTGCCAGCAGCTGGGGTTTTGGGGGACAGGGGCAAGACGAGCAGTACTTC. It yields the protein CASSWGFGGQGQDEQYF.

The J gene is TRBJ2-7, the V gene TRBV2; the match to TRBD1 covers 7 bases. The CDR3 covers 15 residues. CDR1 and CDR2 (germline): SNHLY, FYNNEI. V was pared by 1 base and J by 1 base, with 4 bases of the junction left unmatched. The CDR3: CASSEGGQRSYEQYF. CDR3 DNA: TGTGCCAGCAGTGAAGGGGGACAGAGATCCTACGAGCAGTACTTC. Filled out from reference TRBV2 and TRBJ2-7, the complete variable domain reads EPEVTQTPSHQVTQMGQEVILRCVPISNHLYFYWYRQILGQKVEFLVSFYNNEISEKSEIFDDQFSVERPDGSNFTLKIRSTKLEDSAMYFCASSEGGQRSYEQYFGPGTRLTVT.

This clone was seen once. CDR3 residues: CASSLRAPRKFYNEQFF. The DNA for the CDR3 is TGTGCCAGCAGCTTGAGGGCCCCGCGAAAATTTTACAATGAGCAGTTCTTC. V is TRBV7-9 and J is TRBJ2-1, with a possible D match to TRBD2 (5 bases). V was cut by 3 bases and J by 4 bases, with 19 bases left in between. Germline V gene lookup returns CDR1 SEHNR and CDR2 FQNEAQ (reference sequence). CDR3 length: 17 amino acids.